Shown below are 27 T cell receptor beta chains from a single sample sequenced in a study of tumor-infiltrating lymphocytes in primary liver carcinoma. The authors made TCR beta cDNA from 500 ng total RNA with a constant-region primer. Three nested multiplex PCR rounds of slightly modified ARM-PCR generated TCR beta libraries. TRBV1-TRBV30 forward primers paired with a C-beta reverse primer drove the first two PCR rounds, about 10 cycles each. MiXCR was run by TCRdb on the multiplex PCR reads, yielding one entry per CDR3 protein. In the table there are roughly 57,000 distinct CDR3 sequences, less than 75% of which are singletons. The 20-30 mg bulk tissue piece was not sorted before simultaneous RNA and DNA extraction. Sequencing input: liver tumor tissue from sampling region 2. Subset here: tumor region T2, inferior pole. The receptors stem from a man aged 35 to 55 with primary liver carcinoma and hepatitis B virus infection.

As concerns this clonotype: The junction differs from germline at one of its ends, possibly a read error. V usage is TRBV6-6 and J usage is TRBJ2-1, with a tentative D call TRBD2 (6 bases). The CDR3 consists of 13 residues. Germline CDR1 and CDR2: MNHNY and SVGAGI (reference sequence). The CDR3 protein is CASSSGGSNEQLF. The DNA of the CDR3 is TGTGCTAGCAGTAGCGGAGGGTCCAATGAGCAGTTATTC.

This clonotype was seen ten or more times. This chain joins TRBV30 and TRBJ2-5, with TRBD2 matching 12 bases. Germline CDR1 reads GTSNPN; CDR2 reads SVGIG (reference sequence). The CDR3 consists of 15 residues. J was trimmed by 0 bases and V by 1 base; bases with no gene match: 0. This chain's CDR3 is CAWSGTSGNQETQYF. DNA of the CDR3: TGTGCCTGGAGTGGGACTAGCGGGAACCAAGAGACCCAGTACTTC.

As concerns this clonotype: This clone may be a read error of a much larger clone one base away. The chain recombines TRBV6-6 with TRBJ1-1; 10 nucleotides agree with TRBD1. Germline V gene sequence: CDR1 MNHNY, CDR2 SVGAGI (reference sequence). V lost 8 bases and J lost 5; bases outside the gene matches: 8. CDR3 size: 14 residues. CDR3 in amino acids: CASGGTGVRTEAFF. CDR3 nucleotide sequence: TGTGCCAGCGGTGGGACAGGGGTAAGGACTGAAGCTTTCTTT.

This clonotype was counted ten times or more. This chain connects TRBV4-3 to TRBJ2-3; a possible D gene is TRBD2 (6 bases). With 5 bases removed from V and 0 bases from J, the gap between germline ends came to 9 bases. Germline CDR1 and CDR2: LGHNA and YSLEER. The CDR3 runs to 14 residues. The CDR3 region has the DNA TGCGCCAGCAGCTATACTAGCAGCACAGATACGCAGTATTTT. This encodes CASSYTSSTDTQYF.

The gene calls are TRBV11-1 and TRBJ2-3, with 7 bases identical to TRBD1. J lost 6 bases, V lost 1 base, and 4 bases had no gene match. Germline V gene sequence: CDR1 SGHAT, CDR2 FQDESV (reference sequence). The CDR3 totals 14 residues. The CDR3 DNA reads TGTGCCAGCAGCTTAGGACAGGGTCTGGATACGCAGTATTTT. Its protein product is CASSLGQGLDTQYF.

The chain links TRBV6-5 to TRBJ1-4, with no clear D. The V end was cut by 6 bases, the J end by 0 bases, with 11 bases between. The CDR3 consists of 15 residues. Germline lookup yields CDR1 MNHEY and CDR2 SVGAGI. The CDR3 bases are TGTGCCAGCAGAAACGGTGGGGCAACTAATGAAAAACTGTTTTTT. This gives the protein CASRNGGATNEKLFF.

This clonotype occurred once. This may arise from a read error, as a much more abundant clone is one base away. The chain has TRBV5-1 and TRBJ2-2, with 10 nucleotides matching TRBD1. The V and J ends lost 0 bases and 4 bases, in that order; junction bases with no gene match: 3. Germline V gene sequence: CDR1 SGHRS, CDR2 YFSETQ. This CDR3 has 16 residues. Here the CDR3 reads CASSLARTGGTGELFF. DNA for the CDR3: TGCGCCAGCAGCTTGGCCCGGACAGGGGGCACCGGGGAGCTGTTTTTT. The full variable domain, rest sourced from reference TRBV5-1 and TRBJ2-2, is KAGVTQTPRYLIKTRGQQVTLSCSPISGHRSVSWYQQTPGQGLQFLFEYFSETQRNKGNFPGRFSGRQFSNSRSEMNVSTLELGDSALYLCASSLARTGGTGELFFGEGSRLTVL.

The chain carries TRBV29-1 and TRBJ1-1; D possibly corresponds to TRBD1 (5 bases). The length of the CDR3 is 15 residues. V dropped 4 bases and J dropped 0 bases, with 15 bases sitting between them. CDR1 is SQVTM, CDR2 ANQGSEA, per germline. The CDR3 bases are TGCAGCGTTGCGGCGGAGTGGGGCATGAACACTGAAGCTTTCTTT. This gives the protein CSVAAEWGMNTEAFF.

This chain joins TRBV4-2 and TRBJ2-7; either TRBD1 or TRBD2 may supply D (5 bases each). Germline V gene sequence: CDR1 LGHNA, CDR2 YNFKEQ. The CDR3 consists of 15 residues. The CDR3 region is CISSQAPGPKYEQYF. The CDR3 DNA follows: TGTATCAGCAGCCAAGCCCCGGGACCAAAGTACGAGCAGTACTTC.

V gene TRBV15 combines with J gene TRBJ2-1, with a weak D call TRBD1 (5 bases). This CDR3 comprises 15 residues. The germline V and J ends were trimmed by 1 base and 4 bases, with 11 bases remaining between them. CDR1 is LNHNV, CDR2 YYDKDF, per germline (reference sequence). CDR3 protein: CATSRVRQHYNEQFF. The CDR3 DNA sequence: TGTGCCACCAGCAGAGTACGACAGCATTACAATGAGCAGTTCTTC.

With regard to this clonotype: A read error may account for a junction end that differs from germline. CDR3 DNA sequence: TGTACCAGAAGCCCGAGACTAGTGGGAGCGCTGCAGTTCTTC. It translates to CTRSPRLVGALQFF. The gene calls are TRBV11-1 and TRBJ2-1; possibly TRBD2 for D (6 bases). The CDR3 runs to 14 residues. In germline, CDR1 is SGHAT, CDR2 FQDESV (reference sequence).

In the case of this clonotype: With a much larger clone just one base away, this may be a read error. V and J are TRBV4-2 and TRBJ2-1; 10 bases fit TRBD1. The germline V gene encodes CDR1 LGHNA and CDR2 YNFKEQ. This CDR3 region has 16 residues. This CDR3 reads CVSIHAGGQGNNEQFF. The CDR3 region has the DNA TGTGTCAGCATCCACGCCGGGGGACAGGGGAACAATGAGCAGTTCTTC.

The chain is built from TRBV2 and TRBJ1-5; tentatively, D is TRBD1 (5 bases). The CDR3 runs to 15 residues. Trimming cost V 6 bases and J 3 bases, with 15 bases left between them. CDR1 SNHLY and CDR2 FYNNEI come from the germline V gene. CDR3 nucleotides: TGTGCCAGCAGGGCCAAGGGCAGGGACAATCAGCCCCAGCATTTT. It yields the protein CASRAKGRDNQPQHF.

The chain recombines TRBV11-2 with TRBJ2-2; a possible D gene is TRBD2 (5 bases). The CDR3 is made up of 16 amino acids. Per the germline V gene, CDR1 is SGHAT and CDR2 is FQNNGV. V gave up 5 bases and J gave up 11 bases, with 24 bases separating them. The CDR3 protein is CASSQQSGGLTGELFF. The CDR3 DNA sequence: TGTGCCAGCAGCCAACAAAGCGGTGGTTTGACTGGCGAGCTGTTTTTT.

The J gene is TRBJ2-4, the V gene TRBV5-1, with D perhaps TRBD2 (6 bases). The germline V gene has CDR1 SGHRS and CDR2 YFSETQ. The CDR3 is made up of 14 amino acids. The V end lost 9 bases, the J end lost 5 bases, and 18 bases lay between the germline ends. The CDR3 coding sequence is TGCGCCAACAACTTCGGGACTCTGGAAAACATTCAGTACTTC. The encoded protein is CANNFGTLENIQYF. Combining the CDR3 with reference TRBV5-1 and TRBJ2-4 gives the whole variable domain KAGVTQTPRYLIKTRGQQVTLSCSPISGHRSVSWYQQTPGQGLQFLFEYFSETQRNKGNFPGRFSGRQFSNSRSEMNVSTLELGDSALYLCANNFGTLENIQYFGAGTRLSVL.

In regard to this clonotype: Lacking the conserved final phenylalanine or tryptophan, this CDR3 likely reflects a read error. The chain recombines TRBV5-4 with TRBJ2-7, with D hard to call. The germline gives CDR1 SGHNT, CDR2 YYREEE (reference sequence). The CDR3 has 14 residues. In DNA form, the CDR3 reads TGTACCAGCAGCCCCGACCTCTCATCCAGCGAGCAGTACATC. Amino acids: CTSSPDLSSSEQYI.

Points on this clonotype: Sequence at one end of the junction differs from germline and may be a read error. This chain links TRBV29-1 with TRBJ1-1; the D gene is possibly TRBD1 (5 bases). This CDR3 spans 13 amino acids. The V gene's germline CDR1 is SQVTM and CDR2 ANQGSEA. The CDR3 region is CSVGRGMNTEAFF. The CDR3 nucleotides are TGCAGTGTTGGGAGGGGAATGAACACTGAAGCTTTCTTT.

A word on this clonotype: The junction differs from germline at one of its ends, possibly a read error. The chain carries TRBV5-1 and TRBJ2-2; D is uncertain. Per the germline V gene, CDR1 is SGHRS and CDR2 is YFSETQ. The length of the CDR3 is 14 residues. The CDR3 here is CSSSLSANTGELFF. The DNA for the CDR3 is TGCTCCAGCAGCTTATCGGCGAACACCGGGGAGCTGTTTTTT. Variable domain in full (rest from reference TRBV5-1 and TRBJ2-2): KAGVTQTPRYLIKTRGQQVTLSCSPISGHRSVSWYQQTPGQGLQFLFEYFSETQRNKGNFPGRFSGRQFSNSRSEMNVSTLELGDSALYLCSSSLSANTGELFFGEGSRLTVL.

About this clonotype: Compared with germline, one end of the junction differs, possibly owing to a read error. The V and J genes are TRBV6-1 and TRBJ2-7, with D unresolved. The germline CDR1 and CDR2 sequences are MNHNS and SASEGT. The CDR3 totals 13 residues. DNA for the CDR3: TGTGCCAGCAGTGTCAAGCGATCCTATGAGCAGTACTTC. This sequence encodes CASSVKRSYEQYF.

The chain joins TRBV30 to TRBJ2-2; unclear D gene. The germline V gene encodes CDR1 GTSNPN and CDR2 SVGIG (reference sequence). The V end was cut by 4 bases, the J end by 1 base, with 10 bases between. The CDR3 extends over 14 amino acids. In nucleotides, the CDR3 is TGTGCCTGGAAAACGGTGGGGAACACCGGGGAGCTGTTTTTT. This encodes CAWKTVGNTGELFF.

This clonotype was found many times. It may be a read error: a sequence one base away is much more abundant. J is TRBJ2-2 and V is TRBV6-6, with D hard to call. V lost 10 bases, J lost 1 base, and 10 bases lay in between. This CDR3 contains 13 residues. Germline CDR1 and CDR2: MNHNY and SVGAGI (reference sequence). CDR3 DNA: TGTGCCAACAGAAACAGGAACACCGGGGAGCTGTTTTTT. Protein sequence: CANRNRNTGELFF.

The rearrangement uses TRBV11-1 and TRBJ2-5; 7 positions match TRBD1. The CDR3 covers 14 residues. Germline CDR1 SGHAT, CDR2 FQDESV (reference sequence). The CDR3 DNA sequence: TGTGTCAACAGTGGACAGGTGGAGGTGGGGACCCAGTACTTC. Translated: CVNSGQVEVGTQYF.

With regard to this clonotype: The junction differs from germline at one of its ends, possibly a read error. The chain uses TRBV11-2 and TRBJ1-1, with TRBD1 as a possible D gene (6 bases). Germline lookup yields CDR1 SGHAT and CDR2 FQNNGV. The CDR3 is 16 amino acids. Here the CDR3 reads CAGSPSRGLVNTEAVF. For the CDR3, the DNA is TGTGCCGGCAGCCCATCGAGGGGGTTGGTGAACACTGAAGCTGTCTTT.

Comments on this clonotype: The junction differs from germline at one of its ends, possibly a read error. The V call is TRBV29-1, the J call TRBJ1-2; TRBD1 might be the D (5 bases). CDR1 is SQVTM, CDR2 ANQGSEA, per germline. The CDR3 is 18 residues long. The CDR3 DNA sequence: TGCAGCGTTGGGGCACCAACAGGAACTCAGGTGGCTAACTATGGCTTCACCTTC. It yields the protein CSVGAPTGTQVANYGFTF.

This clonotype appeared many times. The chain combines TRBV28 with TRBJ2-7; TRBD2 is a possible D gene (5 bases). This CDR3 has 12 amino acids. Germline CDR1 reads MDHEN; CDR2 reads SYDVKM. V was clipped by 7 bases and J by 1 base, with 8 bases between them. The CDR3 coding sequence is TGTGCCAGCAACGGGGTTTCCTACGAGCAGTACTTC. Translation gives CASNGVSYEQYF.

A note on this clonotype: The CDR3 end shows no conserved phenylalanine or tryptophan, and so a read error is likely. The rearrangement uses TRBV11-2 and TRBJ2-7; 9 nucleotides line up with TRBD1. Per germline, CDR1 SGHAT and CDR2 FQNNGV. This CDR3 is built from 15 residues. The chain's CDR3 is CASSQGTGRTYEQYL. For the CDR3, the DNA is TGTGCTAGCAGTCAAGGGACAGGGAGAACCTACGAGCAGTACTTA.

On this clonotype: A read error may be the cause here, since a much bigger clone is one base away. The chain links TRBV11-3 to TRBJ2-1; 8 nucleotides line up with TRBD2. The CDR3 sequence is 19 residues long. V lost 0 bases to trimming and J lost 0 bases; unmatched junction nucleotides: 10. Germline values: CDR1 SGHNT, CDR2 YENEEA. CDR3 loop: CASSLDRREAFSSYNEQFF. Here the CDR3 DNA reads TGTGCCAGCAGCTTAGATCGGCGGGAGGCGTTCAGCTCCTACAATGAGCAGTTCTTC.